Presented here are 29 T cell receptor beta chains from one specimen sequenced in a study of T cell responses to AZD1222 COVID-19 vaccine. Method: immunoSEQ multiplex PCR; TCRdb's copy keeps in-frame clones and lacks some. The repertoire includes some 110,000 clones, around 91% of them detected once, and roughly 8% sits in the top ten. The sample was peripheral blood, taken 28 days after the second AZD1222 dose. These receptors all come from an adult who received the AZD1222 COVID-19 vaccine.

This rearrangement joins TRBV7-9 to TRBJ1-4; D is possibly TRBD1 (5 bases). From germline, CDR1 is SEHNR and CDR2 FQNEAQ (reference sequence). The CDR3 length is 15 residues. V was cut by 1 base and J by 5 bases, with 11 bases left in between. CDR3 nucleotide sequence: TGTGCCAGCAGCTTAGTGGCAGGGCCCAATGAAAAACTGTTTTTT. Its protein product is CASSLVAGPNEKLFF.

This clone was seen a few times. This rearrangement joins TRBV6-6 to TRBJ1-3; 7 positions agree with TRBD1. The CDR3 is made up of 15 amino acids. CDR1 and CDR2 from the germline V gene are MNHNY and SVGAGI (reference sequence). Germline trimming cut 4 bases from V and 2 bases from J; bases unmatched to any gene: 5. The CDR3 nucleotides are TGTGCCAGCAGTTTAAAGGGGGCAGCTGGAAACACCATATATTTT. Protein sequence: CASSLKGAAGNTIYF.

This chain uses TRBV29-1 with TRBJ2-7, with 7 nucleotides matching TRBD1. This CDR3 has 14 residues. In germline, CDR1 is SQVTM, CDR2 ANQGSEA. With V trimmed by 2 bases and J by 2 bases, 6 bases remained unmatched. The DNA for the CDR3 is TGCAGCGTTGAATCCCGACAGGGTACCTACGAGCAGTACTTC. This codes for CSVESRQGTYEQYF.

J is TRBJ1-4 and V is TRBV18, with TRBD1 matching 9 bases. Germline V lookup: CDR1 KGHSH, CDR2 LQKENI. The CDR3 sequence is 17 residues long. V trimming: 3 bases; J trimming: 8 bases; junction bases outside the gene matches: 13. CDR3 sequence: CASSPSQPGTGQEKLFF. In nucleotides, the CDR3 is TGTGCCAGCTCACCTTCACAACCCGGGACAGGGCAGGAAAAACTGTTTTTT.

DNA of the CDR3: TGTGCCAGCAGCAAAGATGGCAGGCGGACAGGGGGCTACAATGAGCAGTTCTTC. The encoded protein is CASSKDGRRTGGYNEQFF. V and J are TRBV21-1 and TRBJ2-1; the table gives TRBD1 as D, unverified against the DNA. TRBV21-1 is flagged as a pseudogene. The CDR3 length is 18 residues.

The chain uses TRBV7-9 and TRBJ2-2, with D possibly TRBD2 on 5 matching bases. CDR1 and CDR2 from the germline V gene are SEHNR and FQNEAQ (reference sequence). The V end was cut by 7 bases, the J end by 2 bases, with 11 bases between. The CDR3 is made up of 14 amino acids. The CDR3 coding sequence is TGTGCCAGCACCCCGACGGGAAACACCGGGGAGCTGTTTTTT. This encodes CASTPTGNTGELFF.

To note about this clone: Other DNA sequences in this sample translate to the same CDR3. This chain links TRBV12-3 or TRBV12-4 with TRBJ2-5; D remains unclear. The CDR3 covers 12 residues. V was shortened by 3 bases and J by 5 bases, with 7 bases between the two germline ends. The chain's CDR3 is CASSLFGETQYF. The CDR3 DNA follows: TGTGCCAGCAGTTTGTTCGGGGAGACCCAGTACTTC.

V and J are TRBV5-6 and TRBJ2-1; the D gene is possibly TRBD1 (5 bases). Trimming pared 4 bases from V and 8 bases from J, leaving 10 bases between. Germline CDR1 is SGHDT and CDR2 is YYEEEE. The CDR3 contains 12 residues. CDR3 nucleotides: TGTGCCAGCAGCCGCGACAGCGATGAGCAGTTCTTC. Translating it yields CASSRDSDEQFF.

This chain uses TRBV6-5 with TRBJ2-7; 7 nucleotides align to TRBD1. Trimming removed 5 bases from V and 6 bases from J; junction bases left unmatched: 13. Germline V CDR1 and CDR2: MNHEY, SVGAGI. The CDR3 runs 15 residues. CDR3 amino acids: CASSKFPRTGAEQYF. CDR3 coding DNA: TGTGCCAGCAGTAAATTCCCTCGGACAGGCGCCGAGCAGTACTTC.

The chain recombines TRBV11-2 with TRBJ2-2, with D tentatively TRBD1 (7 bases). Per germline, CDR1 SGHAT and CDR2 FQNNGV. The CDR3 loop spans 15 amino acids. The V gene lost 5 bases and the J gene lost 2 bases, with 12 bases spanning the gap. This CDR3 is CASSQEGANTGELFF. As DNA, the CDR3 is TGTGCCAGCAGCCAGGAGGGGGCTAACACCGGGGAGCTGTTTTTT. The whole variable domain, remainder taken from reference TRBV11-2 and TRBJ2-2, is EAGVAQSPRYKIIEKRQSVAFWCNPISGHATLYWYQQILGQGPKLLIQFQNNGVVDDSQLPKDRFSAERLKGVDSTLKIQPAKLEDSAVYLCASSQEGANTGELFFGEGSRLTVL.

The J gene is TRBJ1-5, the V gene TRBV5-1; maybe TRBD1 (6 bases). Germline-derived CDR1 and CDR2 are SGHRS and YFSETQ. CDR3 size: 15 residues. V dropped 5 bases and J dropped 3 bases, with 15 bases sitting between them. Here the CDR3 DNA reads TGCGCCAGCAGGCTTTCTACAGGGATCAATCAGCCCCAGCATTTT. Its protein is CASRLSTGINQPQHF.

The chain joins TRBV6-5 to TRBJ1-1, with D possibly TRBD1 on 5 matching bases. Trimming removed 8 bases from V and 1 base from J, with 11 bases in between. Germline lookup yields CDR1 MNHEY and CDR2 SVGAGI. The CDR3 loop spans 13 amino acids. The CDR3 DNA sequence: TGTGCCAGCGGCCCCAGGGCGAACACTGAAGCTTTCTTT. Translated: CASGPRANTEAFF.

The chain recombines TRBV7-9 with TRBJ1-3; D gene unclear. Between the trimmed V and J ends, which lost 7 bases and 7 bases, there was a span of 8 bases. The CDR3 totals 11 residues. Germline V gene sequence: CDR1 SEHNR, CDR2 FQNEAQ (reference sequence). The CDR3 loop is CASNSRNTIYF. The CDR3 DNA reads TGTGCCAGCAACTCGCGGAACACCATATATTTT.

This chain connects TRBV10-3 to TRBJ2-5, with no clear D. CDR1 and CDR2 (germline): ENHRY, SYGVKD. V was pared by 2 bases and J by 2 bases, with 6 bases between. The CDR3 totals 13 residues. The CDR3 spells CAISEEQQETQYF. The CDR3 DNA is TGTGCCATCAGTGAGGAGCAGCAAGAGACCCAGTACTTC.

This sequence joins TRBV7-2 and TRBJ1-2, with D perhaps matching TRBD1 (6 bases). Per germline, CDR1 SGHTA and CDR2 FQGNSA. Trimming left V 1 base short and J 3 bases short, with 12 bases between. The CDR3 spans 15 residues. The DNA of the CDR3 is TGTGCCAGCAGCTTAGTACCGGACAGCTACTATGGCTACACCTTC. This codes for CASSLVPDSYYGYTF.

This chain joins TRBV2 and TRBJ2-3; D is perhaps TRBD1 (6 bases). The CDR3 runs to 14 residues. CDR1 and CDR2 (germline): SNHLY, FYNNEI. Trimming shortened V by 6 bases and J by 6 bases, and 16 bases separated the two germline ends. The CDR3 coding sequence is TGTGCCAGCAGGAGCCAACAGGGTATGGATACGCAGTATTTT. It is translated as CASRSQQGMDTQYF.

CDR3 loop: CASSQEFGDRDYGYTF. The CDR3 DNA reads as TGTGCCAGCAGCCAAGAGTTCGGGGATCGGGACTATGGCTACACCTTC. This chain links TRBV3-1 (or the pseudogene TRBV3-2) with TRBJ1-2, with D uncertain. The CDR3 totals 16 residues. Germline CDR1 is LGHDT and CDR2 is YNNKEL (reference sequence). The V gene lost 0 bases and the J gene lost 3 bases, with 14 bases spanning the gap.

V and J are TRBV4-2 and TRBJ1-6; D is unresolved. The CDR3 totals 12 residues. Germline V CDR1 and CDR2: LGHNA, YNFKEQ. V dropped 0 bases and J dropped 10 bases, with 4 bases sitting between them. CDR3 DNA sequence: TGTGCCAGCAGCCAAGATGAGTCACCCCTCCACTTT. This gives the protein CASSQDESPLHF.

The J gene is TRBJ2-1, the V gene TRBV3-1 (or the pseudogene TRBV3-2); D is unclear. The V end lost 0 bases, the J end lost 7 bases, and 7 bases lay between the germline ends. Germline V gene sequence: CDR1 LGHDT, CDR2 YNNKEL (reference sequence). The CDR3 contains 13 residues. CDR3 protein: CASSQDWVNEQFF. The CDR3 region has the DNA TGTGCCAGCAGCCAAGATTGGGTTAATGAGCAGTTCTTC.

The CDR3: CASRIPSGGADEQFF. Written as DNA, the CDR3 is TGTGCCAGCAGGATCCCTAGCGGGGGGGCGGATGAGCAGTTCTTC. This chain links TRBV6-5 with TRBJ2-1; TRBD2 matches at 12 bases. V gave up 6 bases and J gave up 8 bases; unmatched junction bases: 8. CDR1 is MNHEY and CDR2 is SVGAGI in the germline V gene. The CDR3 length is 15 residues.

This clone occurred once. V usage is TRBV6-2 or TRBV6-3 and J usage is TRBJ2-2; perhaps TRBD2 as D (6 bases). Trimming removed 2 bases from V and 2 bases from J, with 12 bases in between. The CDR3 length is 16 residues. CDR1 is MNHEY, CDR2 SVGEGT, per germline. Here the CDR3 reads CASSYLAGLNTGELFF. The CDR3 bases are TGTGCCAGCAGTTACCTTGCGGGGTTAAACACCGGGGAGCTGTTTTTT.

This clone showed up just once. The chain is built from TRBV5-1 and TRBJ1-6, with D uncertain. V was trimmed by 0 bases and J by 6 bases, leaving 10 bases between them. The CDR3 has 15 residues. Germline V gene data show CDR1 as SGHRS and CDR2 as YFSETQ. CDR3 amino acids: CASSLVGFGNSPLHF. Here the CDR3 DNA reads TGCGCCAGCAGCTTGGTCGGGTTTGGTAATTCACCCCTCCACTTT.

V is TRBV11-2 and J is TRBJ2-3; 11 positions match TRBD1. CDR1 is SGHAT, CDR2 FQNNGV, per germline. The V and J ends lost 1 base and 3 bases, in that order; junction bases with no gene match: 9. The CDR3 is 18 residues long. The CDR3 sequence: CASSLGWLGQGATDTQYF. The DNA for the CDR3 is TGTGCCAGCAGCTTAGGTTGGTTAGGACAGGGGGCAACAGATACGCAGTATTTT.

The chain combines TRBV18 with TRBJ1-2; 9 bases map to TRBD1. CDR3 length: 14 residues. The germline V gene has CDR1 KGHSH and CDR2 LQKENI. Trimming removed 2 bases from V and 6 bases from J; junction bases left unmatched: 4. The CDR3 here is CASSPTGGRDGYTF. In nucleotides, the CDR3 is TGTGCCAGCTCACCAACAGGGGGCCGTGATGGCTACACCTTC.

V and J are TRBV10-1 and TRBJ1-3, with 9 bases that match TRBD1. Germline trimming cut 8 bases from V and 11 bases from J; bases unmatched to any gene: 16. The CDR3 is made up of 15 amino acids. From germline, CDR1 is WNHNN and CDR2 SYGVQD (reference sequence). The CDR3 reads CASGDRDSYRFSIYF. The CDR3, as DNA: TGCGCCAGCGGGGACAGGGACTCTTACAGGTTCTCCATATATTTT.

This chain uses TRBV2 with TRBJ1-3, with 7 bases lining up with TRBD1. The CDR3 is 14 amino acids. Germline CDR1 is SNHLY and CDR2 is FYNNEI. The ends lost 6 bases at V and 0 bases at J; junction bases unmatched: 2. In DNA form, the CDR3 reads TGTGCCAGCAGGGGACAGCTCTCTGGAAACACCATATATTTT. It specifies CASRGQLSGNTIYF.

This CDR3 is CASTTGQVGDTEAFF. In DNA form, the CDR3 reads TGTGCCAGCACCACTGGACAGGTAGGCGACACTGAAGCTTTCTTT. The chain links TRBV7-3 to TRBJ1-1, with TRBD1 matching 7 bases. This CDR3 comprises 15 residues. The trim removed 7 bases at V and 3 bases at J, leaving 11 bases unmatched. Germline values: CDR1 SGHTA, CDR2 FQGTGA. Drawing the rest from reference TRBV7-3 and TRBJ1-1, the complete variable domain is GAGVSQTPSNKVTEKGKYVELRCDPISGHTALYWYRQSLGQGPEFLIYFQGTGAADDSGLPNDRFFAVRPEGSVSTLKIQRTERGDSAVYLCASTTGQVGDTEAFFGQGTRLTVV.

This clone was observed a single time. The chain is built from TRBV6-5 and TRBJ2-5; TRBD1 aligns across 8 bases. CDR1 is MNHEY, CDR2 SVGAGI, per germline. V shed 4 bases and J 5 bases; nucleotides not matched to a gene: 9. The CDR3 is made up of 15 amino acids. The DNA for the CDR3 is TGTGCCAGCAGTTTTCAGGGGGCCCTCCAGGAGACCCAGTACTTC. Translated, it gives CASSFQGALQETQYF.

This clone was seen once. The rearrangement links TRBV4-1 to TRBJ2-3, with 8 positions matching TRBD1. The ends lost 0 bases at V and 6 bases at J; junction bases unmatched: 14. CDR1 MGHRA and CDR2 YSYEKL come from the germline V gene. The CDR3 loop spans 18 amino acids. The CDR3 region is CASSQDWVQGARSDTQYF. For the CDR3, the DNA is TGCGCCAGCAGCCAAGATTGGGTTCAGGGGGCACGGTCCGATACGCAGTATTTT.